Listed here are 29 T cell receptor beta chains from one sample, sequenced in a study of T cells after yellow fever vaccination. One entry per CDR3 protein results from TCRdb running MiXCR on the 5' RACE reads. This repertoire shows roughly 320,000 distinct CDR3 sequences, approximately 11% found once; its top ten account for about 3.3%. The sequencing used CD4+ T cells sorted from PBMCs, collected 45 days after the yellow fever booster vaccination. Receptor source: a young man who received the YFV17D yellow fever vaccine.

This clonotype has only a few counts. The gene calls are TRBV5-6 and TRBJ2-3, with D perhaps TRBD2 (5 bases). Germline V lookup: CDR1 SGHDT, CDR2 YYEEEE. The length of the CDR3 is 14 residues. V shed 4 bases and J shed 2 bases, with 11 bases lying between them. The CDR3 here is CASSLSGITDTQYF. As DNA, the CDR3 is TGTGCCAGCAGCCTGTCGGGAATCACAGATACGCAGTATTTT.

The rearrangement links TRBV20-1 to TRBJ2-3, with D unresolved. This CDR3 is built from 12 residues. V lost 3 bases, J lost 0 bases, and 4 bases lay in between. Per germline, CDR1 DFQATT and CDR2 SNEGSKA (reference sequence). The CDR3 is CSASESTDTQYF. CDR3 bases: TGCAGTGCTAGTGAGAGCACAGATACGCAGTATTTT.

V usage is TRBV6-2 or TRBV6-3 and J usage is TRBJ2-1; D is perhaps TRBD1 or TRBD2 (5 bases each). The CDR3 sequence is 14 residues long. Germline V gene sequence: CDR1 MNHEY, CDR2 SVGEGT. The V end was cut by 7 bases, the J end by 3 bases, with 13 bases between. CDR3 in amino acids: CASNGANIYNEQFF. The CDR3, as DNA: TGTGCCAGCAACGGGGCGAACATCTACAATGAGCAGTTCTTC.

V usage is TRBV4-1 and J usage is TRBJ1-5; D unclear. The CDR3 sequence is 17 residues long. The V end was cut by 1 base, the J end by 4 bases, with 17 bases between. Germline loops: CDR1 MGHRA, CDR2 YSYEKL. The CDR3 sequence: CASSQGRARRLNQPQHF. The CDR3 DNA follows: TGCGCCAGCAGCCAAGGGAGGGCACGTCGGCTTAATCAGCCCCAGCATTTT.

This clonotype appeared a few times. The genes are TRBV20-1 and TRBJ2-2; the match to TRBD2 covers 13 bases. The CDR3 contains 15 residues. V was clipped by 6 bases and J by 3 bases; unmatched bases: 4. The germline gives CDR1 DFQATT, CDR2 SNEGSKA (reference sequence). This chain's CDR3 is CSARTSGGYTGELFF. The CDR3 region has the DNA TGCAGTGCAAGGACTAGCGGGGGCTACACCGGGGAGCTGTTTTTT.

This clonotype was recorded a few times. The chain is built from TRBV12-3 or TRBV12-4 and TRBJ2-7; D ambiguous. The CDR3 loop spans 14 amino acids. The germline V and J ends were trimmed by 7 bases and 0 bases, with 13 bases remaining between them. The CDR3 DNA sequence: TGTGCCAGCAAGGAGACCCTAAGCTCCTACGAGCAGTACTTC. Amino acids: CASKETLSSYEQYF.

This clonotype was picked up a small number of times. The CDR3 region has the DNA TGTGCCAGCATATCCGAGGAGGCTCAGCCCCAGCATTTT. It is translated as CASISEEAQPQHF. This chain uses TRBV2 with TRBJ1-5; D not resolved. This CDR3 contains 13 residues. Germline V CDR1 and CDR2: SNHLY, FYNNEI. The germline V and J ends were trimmed by 7 bases and 6 bases, with 13 bases remaining between them.

This clonotype has only a few counts. The chain carries TRBV5-1 and TRBJ2-5; TRBD1 matches at 10 bases. The germline V gene has CDR1 SGHRS and CDR2 YFSETQ. There are 14 residues in the CDR3. V shed 5 bases, J shed 5 bases, and the junction held 6 bases outside the gene matches. The CDR3 here is CASRTGQGMETQYF. For the CDR3, the DNA is TGCGCCAGCAGAACGGGACAGGGGATGGAGACCCAGTACTTC.

The sample holds a few counts of this clonotype. The rearrangement uses TRBV6-2 or TRBV6-3 and TRBJ1-5; D call uncertain. Germline values: CDR1 MNHEY, CDR2 SVGEGT. The CDR3 has 14 amino acids. The V and J ends lost 6 bases and 1 base respectively, with 10 bases between them. The CDR3 loop reads CASRTQKSNQPQHF. Here the CDR3 DNA reads TGTGCCAGCAGAACCCAAAAGAGCAATCAGCCCCAGCATTTT.

This clonotype was detected a few times. CDR3 protein: CASSLLQGSPLHF. DNA for the CDR3: TGTGCCAGCAGCTTACTACAAGGGTCACCCCTCCACTTT. This chain connects TRBV7-9 to TRBJ1-6; D gene uncertain. CDR3 length equals 13 residues. Trimming removed 2 bases from V and 10 bases from J, with 9 bases in between. Per germline, CDR1 SEHNR and CDR2 FQNEAQ (reference sequence).

This clonotype was recorded at least ten times. V and J are TRBV5-1 and TRBJ2-3; unclear D gene. The V and J ends lost 1 base and 4 bases respectively, with 10 bases between them. The length of the CDR3 is 14 residues. Germline CDR1 is SGHRS and CDR2 is YFSETQ. CDR3 loop: CASSLTLGPDTQYF. The CDR3 bases are TGCGCCAGCAGCTTGACTCTGGGCCCAGATACGCAGTATTTT.

The chain is built from TRBV18 and TRBJ2-1; D is undetermined. CDR3 length equals 15 residues. Trimming stripped 5 bases from V and 0 bases from J, with 11 bases between. Germline lookup yields CDR1 KGHSH and CDR2 LQKENI. The CDR3 sequence is CASSGPLSSYNEQFF. CDR3 nucleotides: TGTGCCAGCTCAGGCCCCCTGAGCTCCTACAATGAGCAGTTCTTC.

This clonotype was seen only a few times. The chain joins TRBV5-1 to TRBJ2-2; D uncertain. Trimming removed 1 base from V and 8 bases from J, with 6 bases in between. The germline CDR1 and CDR2 sequences are SGHRS and YFSETQ. The CDR3 is made up of 12 amino acids. This chain's CDR3 is CASSLPSGELFF. The CDR3 bases are TGCGCCAGCAGCTTGCCCTCGGGGGAGCTGTTTTTT. The full variable domain, rest sourced from reference TRBV5-1 and TRBJ2-2, is KAGVTQTPRYLIKTRGQQVTLSCSPISGHRSVSWYQQTPGQGLQFLFEYFSETQRNKGNFPGRFSGRQFSNSRSEMNVSTLELGDSALYLCASSLPSGELFFGEGSRLTVL.

This clonotype has ten or more counts. Written as DNA, the CDR3 is TGTGCCAGCTTAAGTGGGGCTAGCGGGGGTAATGAGCAGTTCTTC. Translation: CASLSGASGGNEQFF. The genes are TRBV6-6 and TRBJ2-1, with 10 bases that match TRBD2. Germline V lookup: CDR1 MNHNY, CDR2 SVGAGI (reference sequence). V gave up 8 bases and J gave up 7 bases; unmatched junction bases: 11. The CDR3 extends over 15 amino acids.

This clonotype was seen a handful of times. J is TRBJ2-1 and V is TRBV5-6, with D maybe TRBD1 (6 bases). The germline CDR1 and CDR2 sequences are SGHDT and YYEEEE. Between the trimmed V and J ends, which lost 4 bases and 2 bases, there was a span of 16 bases. The CDR3 consists of 16 residues. The CDR3 DNA reads as TGTGCCAGCAGCCTTCGGGCTGGACAGACCTACAATGAGCAGTTCTTC. Its translation is CASSLRAGQTYNEQFF.

The gene calls are TRBV5-6 and TRBJ2-3; D not certain. CDR1 and CDR2 from the germline V gene are SGHDT and YYEEEE. The CDR3 runs to 15 residues. V shed 0 bases and J shed 6 bases, with 14 bases lying between them. The CDR3 region is CASSLGSTWPDTQYF. The CDR3 DNA reads TGTGCCAGCAGCTTGGGTTCTACATGGCCCGATACGCAGTATTTT.

This clonotype was counted ten times or more. The V and J genes are TRBV5-1 and TRBJ2-5; no reliable D call. Per germline, CDR1 SGHRS and CDR2 YFSETQ. The germline V and J ends were trimmed by 5 bases and 1 base, with 12 bases remaining between them. The CDR3 runs to 14 residues. The DNA for the CDR3 is TGCGCCAGCAGGGAGATGACATCCCAAGAGACCCAGTACTTC. This codes for CASREMTSQETQYF.

The chain carries TRBV6-5 and TRBJ1-6; weak D call: TRBD1 (5 bases). This CDR3 is 13 amino acids long. Germline V lookup: CDR1 MNHEY, CDR2 SVGAGI. Between the trimmed V and J ends, which lost 6 bases and 5 bases, there was a span of 8 bases. CDR3 residues: CASRTADNSPLHF. Written as DNA, the CDR3 is TGTGCCAGCAGGACAGCGGATAATTCACCCCTCCACTTT.

The V and J genes are TRBV3-1 and TRBJ1-3; D is unclear. The CDR3 sequence is 12 residues long. The V and J ends lost 5 bases and 4 bases respectively, with 6 bases between them. Germline loops: CDR1 LGHDT, CDR2 YNNKEL (reference sequence). The CDR3 sequence is CASSSRGNTIYF. The CDR3, as DNA: TGTGCCAGCAGCTCTAGAGGAAACACCATATATTTT.

In its sample, this clonotype was seen a few times. The chain couples TRBV6-2 or TRBV6-3 to TRBJ2-3; a possible D gene is TRBD1 (5 bases). The V and J ends lost 9 bases and 5 bases respectively, with 15 bases between them. The germline CDR1 and CDR2 sequences are MNHEY and SVGEGT. The length of the CDR3 is 13 residues. The DNA for the CDR3 is TGTGCCAGTCTCAGGGCTTTCGAAGATACGCAGTATTTT. Protein sequence: CASLRAFEDTQYF.

This clonotype turned up a few times. The V gene is TRBV4-2, the J gene TRBJ1-6; tentative D call: TRBD1 (5 bases). Per germline, CDR1 LGHNA and CDR2 YNFKEQ. The V end was cut by 1 base, the J end by 10 bases, with 14 bases between. This CDR3 comprises 15 residues. The chain's CDR3 is CASSQVPGTGSPLHF. CDR3 DNA: TGTGCCAGCAGCCAAGTCCCGGGGACCGGCTCACCCCTCCACTTT.

V and J are TRBV5-6 and TRBJ2-3, with D possibly being TRBD2 (7 bases). Germline V lookup: CDR1 SGHDT, CDR2 YYEEEE. This CDR3 is 15 amino acids long. V lost 5 bases and J lost 2, with 15 bases in between. CDR3 in amino acids: CASRSGGGATDTQYF. The DNA of the CDR3 is TGTGCCAGCAGGTCCGGTGGGGGGGCCACAGATACGCAGTATTTT.

This clonotype occurred a few times. V usage is TRBV18 and J usage is TRBJ1-5, with D uncertain. V lost 4 bases and J 2 bases, leaving 12 bases between the germline ends. The CDR3 has 15 amino acids. The germline V gene encodes CDR1 KGHSH and CDR2 LQKENI. CDR3 DNA: TGTGCCAGCTCACTAGGGCGATGGGGCAATCAGCCCCAGCATTTT. Its translation is CASSLGRWGNQPQHF.

Here the CDR3 DNA reads TGTGCCAGCAGCTTCAGGGTGGAGGAGACCCAGTACTTC. This translates into CASSFRVEETQYF. The chain employs TRBV7-2 and TRBJ2-5, with TRBD1 as a possible D gene (5 bases). Germline assignment: CDR1 SGHTA and CDR2 FQGNSA. Trimming left V 3 bases short and J 5 bases short, with 10 bases between. The CDR3 is made up of 13 amino acids.

The table lists this clonotype with a few counts. The rearrangement joins TRBV30 to TRBJ2-1; D remains ambiguous. Germline V gene lookup returns CDR1 GTSNPN and CDR2 SVGIG (reference sequence). The CDR3 covers 14 residues. V gave up 3 bases and J gave up 6 bases, with 15 bases separating them. The CDR3 region is CAWRRNALVNEQFF. DNA of the CDR3: TGTGCCTGGAGGCGGAATGCCCTTGTCAATGAGCAGTTCTTC.

The chain joins TRBV5-1 to TRBJ1-3; TRBD1 aligns across 9 bases. V trimming: 6 bases; J trimming: 4 bases; junction bases outside the gene matches: 8. Germline CDR1 reads SGHRS; CDR2 reads YFSETQ. The CDR3 sequence is 15 residues long. In DNA form, the CDR3 reads TGCGCCAGCAAAAAAGGGACAGGGACCGGAAACACCATATATTTT. This sequence encodes CASKKGTGTGNTIYF.

The V call is TRBV7-2, the J call TRBJ1-1; perhaps TRBD1 as D (5 bases). Germline CDR1 is SGHTA and CDR2 is FQGNSA. V was trimmed by 2 bases and J by 1 base, leaving 14 bases between them. The CDR3 consists of 16 residues. CDR3 loop: CASSLLGLLRNTEAFF. The CDR3 region has the DNA TGTGCCAGCAGCTTACTGGGACTCCTGAGGAACACTGAAGCTTTCTTT.

This clonotype appeared a few times. The chain carries TRBV4-2 and TRBJ1-4; 9 bases line up with TRBD1. The CDR3 loop spans 18 amino acids. Germline V gene sequence: CDR1 LGHNA, CDR2 YNFKEQ. With 5 bases clipped from V and 0 bases from J, the junction kept 10 bases outside the gene matches. CDR3 in amino acids: CASSYPDRGLATNEKLFF. For the CDR3, the DNA is TGTGCCAGCAGCTATCCGGACAGGGGTCTAGCAACTAATGAAAAACTGTTTTTT.

This clonotype was seen a handful of times. V usage is TRBV20-1 and J usage is TRBJ2-5; tentatively, D is TRBD2 (6 bases). This CDR3 has 13 amino acids. Trimming shortened V by 4 bases and J by 5 bases, and 14 bases separated the two germline ends. Germline lookup yields CDR1 DFQATT and CDR2 SNEGSKA (reference sequence). CDR3 amino acids: CSATPLARETQYF. CDR3 DNA sequence: TGCAGTGCTACGCCTCTAGCGAGGGAGACCCAGTACTTC.